The 21 T cell receptor beta chains given below trace back to one sample, sequenced in a study of blood T cell repertoires in COVID-19. TCRdb's table, derived via immunoSEQ multiplex PCR, lists solely in-frame clones and lacks some. The sample has about 330,000 clones, roughly 85% seen once. The sample consisted of PBMCs or T cells enriched from blood (not recorded which). These receptors all come from a woman under 40 who had recovered from COVID-19.

J is TRBJ1-2 and V is TRBV6-2 or TRBV6-3; 10 bases agree with TRBD1. The CDR3 loop spans 13 amino acids. The ends lost 6 bases at V and 8 bases at J; junction bases unmatched: 6. CDR1 is MNHEY, CDR2 SVGEGT, per germline. The CDR3 DNA is TGTGCCAGCAGCCGTGGACAGGGGGAAGGCTACACCTTC. It specifies CASSRGQGEGYTF.

The gene calls are TRBV20-1 and TRBJ1-2, with D uncertain. The CDR3 is made up of 11 amino acids. Trimming took 0 bases from V and 7 from J, leaving 6 bases between them. Germline-derived CDR1 and CDR2 are DFQATT and SNEGSKA (reference sequence). The CDR3 DNA follows: TGCAGTGCTAGAGAGGCCGTTGGCTACACCTTC. This codes for CSAREAVGYTF.

This sequence joins TRBV29-1 and TRBJ2-1; D may be TRBD2 (5 bases). V was pared by 3 bases and J by 12 bases, with 18 bases between. The germline V gene has CDR1 SQVTM and CDR2 ANQGSEA. There are 13 residues in the CDR3. The CDR3 bases are TGCAGCGTTGATAGTGTGAGGAGGAAAGGGCAGTTCTTC. The encoded protein is CSVDSVRRKGQFF.

The chain combines TRBV25-1 with TRBJ1-2, with no clear D. The CDR3 has 11 amino acids. V dropped 3 bases and J dropped 8 bases, with 7 bases sitting between them. CDR1 is MGHDK, CDR2 SYGVNS, per germline. The CDR3 here is CASSEGPGYTF. The CDR3 coding sequence is TGTGCCAGCAGTGAGGGCCCCGGCTACACCTTC.

J is TRBJ2-7 and V is TRBV19; TRBD2 is a possible D gene (6 bases). V was clipped by 6 bases and J by 0 bases, with 15 bases between them. This CDR3 has 15 amino acids. Germline V gene sequence: CDR1 LNHDA, CDR2 SQIVND (reference sequence). CDR3 sequence (DNA): TGTGCCAGTAGCCTTGGGACTGGGAGCTCCTACGAGCAGTACTTC. This sequence encodes CASSLGTGSSYEQYF.

The chain couples TRBV12-5 to TRBJ1-5, with D hard to call. CDR1 LGHNT and CDR2 FRNRAP come from the germline V gene. V shed 0 bases and J shed 5 bases, with 17 bases lying between them. This CDR3 contains 17 residues. The DNA for the CDR3 is TGTGCTAGTGGTTTGGTAGTGTTCAGCCCTAGAGATCAGCCCCAGCATTTT. Its translation is CASGLVVFSPRDQPQHF.

The rearrangement links TRBV27 to TRBJ1-6, with D possibly being TRBD1 (6 bases). This CDR3 contains 15 residues. Germline values: CDR1 MNHEY, CDR2 SMNVEV (reference sequence). V gave up 3 bases and J gave up 11 bases, with 17 bases separating them. The CDR3 region has the DNA TGTGCCAGCAGTTTTACAGGGACGAAGTTAGCACCCCTCCACTTT. Amino acid sequence: CASSFTGTKLAPLHF.

V is TRBV11-2 and J is TRBJ2-7; a weak D match, TRBD1 (6 bases). Germline lookup yields CDR1 SGHAT and CDR2 FQNNGV. V lost 5 bases, J lost 3 bases, and 20 bases lay in between. The CDR3 covers 16 residues. In nucleotides, the CDR3 is TGTGCCAGCAGCCCCTGGGGTCCCCGAGGGGGCTACGAGCAGTACTTC. Amino acids: CASSPWGPRGGYEQYF.

V and J are TRBV7-2 and TRBJ2-1; 13 positions match TRBD2. The CDR3 length is 17 residues. Trimming removed 2 bases from V and 4 bases from J; junction bases left unmatched: 5. Germline loops: CDR1 SGHTA, CDR2 FQGNSA. CDR3 protein: CASSLLGTSGVYNEQFF. The CDR3 DNA is TGTGCCAGCAGCTTATTGGGGACTAGCGGGGTGTACAATGAGCAGTTCTTC.

The chain employs TRBV29-1 and TRBJ1-2; tentative D call: TRBD1 (5 bases). CDR3 length equals 12 residues. The V gene's germline CDR1 is SQVTM and CDR2 ANQGSEA. Trimming left V 0 bases short and J 9 bases short, with 11 bases between. The CDR3 is CSVEDGAGSYTF. In DNA form, the CDR3 reads TGCAGCGTTGAAGATGGGGCTGGGAGCTACACCTTC.

J is TRBJ2-7 and V is TRBV2; TRBD1 aligns across 9 bases. V shed 6 bases, J shed 2 bases, and the junction held 5 bases outside the gene matches. Germline V CDR1 and CDR2: SNHLY, FYNNEI. This CDR3 comprises 14 residues. CDR3 in DNA: TGTGCCAGCAGGGACAGGGGAATCGCCTACGAGCAGTACTTC. Amino acids: CASRDRGIAYEQYF.

J is TRBJ2-2 and V is TRBV7-8; 7 bases match TRBD1. In germline, CDR1 is SGHVS, CDR2 FQNEAQ. V shed 1 base, J shed 16 bases, and the junction held 12 bases outside the gene matches. The CDR3 sequence is 14 residues long. The DNA for the CDR3 is TGTGCCAGCAGCTTAGGTGGACAGGCCGCCAGGGGGTTTTTT. This translates into CASSLGGQAARGFF.

The V gene is TRBV11-3, the J gene TRBJ2-2, with 8 bases matching TRBD1. V dropped 5 bases and J dropped 5; count of bases not matched to a gene: 13. The CDR3 runs 17 residues. The germline gives CDR1 SGHNT, CDR2 YENEEA. The CDR3 here is CASSHPKSTGGTGELFF. The CDR3 bases are TGTGCCAGCAGCCACCCAAAGAGTACAGGGGGGACCGGGGAGCTGTTTTTT.

The sample holds one count of this clone. The chain employs TRBV12-3 or TRBV12-4 and TRBJ1-1, with D possibly TRBD1 on 5 matching bases. The CDR3 consists of 11 residues. Trimming shortened V by 5 bases and J by 8 bases, and 9 bases separated the two germline ends. CDR3 DNA: TGTGCCAGCAGTCAAAGGACAGAAGCTTTCTTT. Its translation is CASSQRTEAFF.

This sequence joins TRBV6-5 and TRBJ2-2; TRBD1 matches 9 bases. The CDR3 runs to 14 residues. Germline V gene data show CDR1 as MNHEY and CDR2 as SVGAGI. V lost 7 bases to trimming and J lost 5 bases; unmatched junction nucleotides: 5. The CDR3 DNA follows: TGTGCCAGCACTCACAGGGGGCGAACCGGGGAGCTGTTTTTT. Protein: CASTHRGRTGELFF.

V and J are TRBV7-3 and TRBJ1-1; D gene uncertain. The CDR3 has 14 amino acids. CDR1 is SGHTA, CDR2 FQGTGA, per germline. V lost 0 bases and J lost 3, with 8 bases in between. The chain's CDR3 is CASSLTGLHTEAFF. In DNA form, the CDR3 reads TGTGCCAGCAGCTTAACAGGACTCCACACTGAAGCTTTCTTT.

The chain is built from TRBV29-1 and TRBJ1-1; D perhaps matches TRBD1 (5 bases). The CDR3 consists of 15 residues. V dropped 6 bases and J dropped 4 bases, with 21 bases sitting between them. Germline CDR1 is SQVTM and CDR2 is ANQGSEA. The CDR3 sequence is CSVRGSFPFGTEAFF. Here the CDR3 DNA reads TGCAGCGTCCGGGGGTCCTTCCCTTTTGGCACTGAAGCTTTCTTT.

This clone was seen a single time. The chain employs TRBV19 and TRBJ2-7; TRBD1 matches at 8 bases. This CDR3 spans 16 amino acids. Germline values: CDR1 LNHDA, CDR2 SQIVND (reference sequence). V was clipped by 4 bases and J by 5 bases; unmatched bases: 13. The CDR3 is CASSTTMGQVFHEQYF. The CDR3 nucleotides read TGTGCCAGTAGTACCACGATGGGACAGGTATTCCACGAGCAGTACTTC.

The chain is built from TRBV5-1 and TRBJ2-1; 13 bases map to TRBD2. The V gene's germline CDR1 is SGHRS and CDR2 YFSETQ. The CDR3 has 17 residues. V shed 4 bases, J shed 4 bases, and the junction held 8 bases outside the gene matches. CDR3 sequence (DNA): TGCGCCAGCAGCACAACTAGCGGGGGGGCCAATTACAATGAGCAGTTCTTC. This encodes CASSTTSGGANYNEQFF.

In DNA form, the CDR3 reads TGTGCCAGCAGCCTAAGGTCCCTCGGGACAGGGAGAATGAACACTGAAGCTTTCTTT. It translates to CASSLRSLGTGRMNTEAFF. The rearrangement joins TRBV14 to TRBJ1-1, with 9 positions matching TRBD1. CDR3 size: 19 residues. The V gene end was trimmed by 4 bases and the J gene end by 0 bases; junction bases not matched to a gene: 15. Germline CDR1 is SGHDN and CDR2 is FVKESK.

This chain joins TRBV9 and TRBJ2-5; 9 bases are shared with TRBD2. The CDR3 is 16 residues long. From germline, CDR1 is SGDLS and CDR2 YYNGEE. The V and J ends lost 0 bases and 2 bases, in that order; junction bases with no gene match: 5. This CDR3 reads CASSVAGLAGQETQYF. CDR3 DNA: TGTGCCAGCAGCGTAGCTGGGCTAGCGGGGCAAGAGACCCAGTACTTC.